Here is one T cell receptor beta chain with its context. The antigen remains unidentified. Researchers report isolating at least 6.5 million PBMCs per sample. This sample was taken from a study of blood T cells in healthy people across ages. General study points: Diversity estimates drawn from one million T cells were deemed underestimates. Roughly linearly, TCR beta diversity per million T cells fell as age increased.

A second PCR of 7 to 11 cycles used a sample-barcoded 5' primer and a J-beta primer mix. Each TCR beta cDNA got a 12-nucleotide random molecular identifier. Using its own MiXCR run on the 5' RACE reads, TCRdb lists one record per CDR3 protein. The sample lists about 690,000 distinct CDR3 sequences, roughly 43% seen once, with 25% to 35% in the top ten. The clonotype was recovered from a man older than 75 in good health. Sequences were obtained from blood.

The DNA for the CDR3 is TGCAGCACCAACCACCAGGGCAATGAGCAGTTCTTC. Protein product: CSTNHQGNEQFF. V is TRBV29-1 and J is TRBJ2-1, with D possibly being TRBD1 (5 bases). Germline CDR1 reads SQVTM; CDR2 reads ANQGSEA. The V end lost 8 bases, the J end lost 6 bases, and 14 bases lay between the germline ends. The CDR3 is 12 residues long.